These 28 T cell receptor beta chains were sequenced from one sample in a study of blood T cell repertoires in COVID-19. The protocol was immunoSEQ multiplex PCR, while the TCRdb copy is restricted to in-frame clones and leaves out a portion. Of about 130,000 clones in the sample, approximately 88% were seen once. The sample comprised peripheral blood. Receptors were obtained from a woman between 25 and 40 years old who had recovered from COVID-19.

A single count supports this clone. The CDR3 region is CASSQLTGSNYGYTF. The CDR3, as DNA: TGTGCCAGCAGCCAACTGACAGGGTCTAACTATGGCTACACCTTC. The chain links TRBV3-1 (or the pseudogene TRBV3-2) to TRBJ1-2, with TRBD1 matching 7 bases. The trim removed 2 bases at V and 0 bases at J, leaving 3 bases unmatched. CDR1 and CDR2 from the germline V gene are LGHDT and YNNKEL (reference sequence). The CDR3 extends over 15 amino acids.

The gene calls are TRBV2 and TRBJ2-3; TRBD2 matches 10 bases. V dropped 4 bases and J dropped 2; count of bases not matched to a gene: 9. This CDR3 has 17 residues. Germline V gene data show CDR1 as SNHLY and CDR2 as FYNNEI. In DNA form, the CDR3 reads TGTGCCAGCAGTGCCCTAAGCGGGGGGGCCAACACAGATACGCAGTATTTT. As protein: CASSALSGGANTDTQYF.

The gene calls are TRBV7-9 and TRBJ1-3; 7 bases align to TRBD1. After removal of 0 bases from V and 1 base from J, the junction contained 3 bases not matched to a gene. CDR1 is SEHNR, CDR2 FQNEAQ, per germline (reference sequence). The CDR3 length is 16 residues. Here the CDR3 DNA reads TGTGCCAGCAGCTTAGCCACAGGGGAATCTGGAAACACCATATATTTT. It codes for CASSLATGESGNTIYF.

This clone has only one observation. The chain recombines TRBV6-5 with TRBJ2-3; D is unclear. The CDR3 covers 14 residues. V lost 4 bases and J 4 bases, leaving 12 bases between the germline ends. Germline CDR1 reads MNHEY; CDR2 reads SVGAGI. The DNA of the CDR3 is TGTGCCAGCAGTTCACCGAGTCCGCCAGATACGCAGTATTTT. The encoded protein is CASSSPSPPDTQYF.

The V call is TRBV5-8, the J call TRBJ2-3; D is possibly TRBD1 (5 bases). CDR3 size: 16 residues. The germline V gene encodes CDR1 SGHTS and CDR2 YDEGEE. Trimming pared 2 bases from V and 2 bases from J, leaving 15 bases between. The CDR3 protein is CASSFIDKGFTDTQYF. The CDR3 DNA sequence: TGTGCCAGCAGCTTCATAGACAAGGGGTTCACAGATACGCAGTATTTT. Based on the CDR3 plus reference TRBV5-8 and TRBJ2-3, the full variable domain is EAGVTQSPTHLIKTRGQQATLRCSPISGHTSVYWYQQALGLGLQFLLWYDEGEERNRGNFPPRFSGRQFPNYSSELNVNALELEDSALYLCASSFIDKGFTDTQYFGPGTRLTVL.

This clone was seen a handful of times. The rearrangement links TRBV11-2 to TRBJ1-3; D gene uncertain. CDR3 size: 13 residues. Germline V CDR1 and CDR2: SGHAT, FQNNGV. Trimming shortened V by 2 bases and J by 5 bases, and 7 bases separated the two germline ends. The DNA of the CDR3 is TGTGCCAGCAGCTTACCAGAAAGAAACACCATATATTTT. Its protein product is CASSLPERNTIYF. Full variable domain (outside the CDR3, taken from reference TRBV11-2 and TRBJ1-3): EAGVAQSPRYKIIEKRQSVAFWCNPISGHATLYWYQQILGQGPKLLIQFQNNGVVDDSQLPKDRFSAERLKGVDSTLKIQPAKLEDSAVYLCASSLPERNTIYFGEGSWLTVV.

CDR3 loop: CASSSRGSRSVGYTF. Here the CDR3 DNA reads TGTGCCAGCAGCTCCAGGGGGAGTAGAAGTGTTGGCTACACCTTC. The chain uses TRBV5-6 and TRBJ1-2, with 7 bases lining up with TRBD1. This CDR3 contains 15 residues. Trimming removed 3 bases from V and 7 bases from J; junction bases left unmatched: 12. Germline CDR1 is SGHDT and CDR2 is YYEEEE.

The chain joins TRBV5-6 to TRBJ2-7, with 9 bases fitting TRBD1. V lost 4 bases to trimming and J lost 1 base; unmatched junction nucleotides: 9. The CDR3 covers 16 residues. Germline V gene sequence: CDR1 SGHDT, CDR2 YYEEEE. This CDR3 reads CASSTAGTGRSYEQYF. Here the CDR3 DNA reads TGTGCCAGCAGCACCGCCGGGACAGGGAGATCCTACGAGCAGTACTTC.

The chain has TRBV28 and TRBJ1-1; D remains unclear. Per the germline V gene, CDR1 is MDHEN and CDR2 is SYDVKM. The CDR3 loop spans 12 amino acids. Trimming left V 5 bases short and J 2 bases short, with 6 bases between. CDR3 residues: CASSGLNTEAFF. CDR3 bases: TGTGCCAGCAGTGGTCTAAACACTGAAGCTTTCTTT.

The chain has TRBV29-1 and TRBJ2-1, with D possibly matching TRBD1 (6 bases). The CDR3 consists of 14 residues. Germline lookup yields CDR1 SQVTM and CDR2 ANQGSEA. The germline V and J ends were trimmed by 5 bases and 4 bases, with 15 bases remaining between them. Here the CDR3 DNA reads TGCAGCGTTTCAAACCGGGACACTTACAATGAGCAGTTCTTC. Translated: CSVSNRDTYNEQFF.

The chain carries TRBV2 and TRBJ1-2; D perhaps matches TRBD1 (6 bases). The germline gives CDR1 SNHLY, CDR2 FYNNEI. The CDR3 runs to 13 residues. V was clipped by 5 bases and J by 8 bases, with 15 bases between them. The CDR3 region is CASSYTGPGGYTF. The CDR3 bases are TGTGCCAGCAGTTATACAGGGCCGGGGGGCTACACCTTC. Full variable domain (rest looked up from reference TRBV2 and TRBJ1-2): EPEVTQTPSHQVTQMGQEVILRCVPISNHLYFYWYRQILGQKVEFLVSFYNNEISEKSEIFDDQFSVERPDGSNFTLKIRSTKLEDSAMYFCASSYTGPGGYTFGSGTRLTVV.

The chain is built from TRBV29-1 and TRBJ2-7; possibly TRBD1 or TRBD2 for D (6 bases each). V lost 7 bases and J lost 0, with 10 bases in between. The CDR3 has 12 residues. CDR1 and CDR2 (germline): SQVTM, ANQGSEA. CDR3 DNA: TGCAGCGGGGGGGACAACTCCTACGAGCAGTACTTC. Translating it yields CSGGDNSYEQYF.

V gene TRBV2 combines with J gene TRBJ1-1; 7 bases fit TRBD1. CDR1 is SNHLY, CDR2 FYNNEI, per germline. This CDR3 spans 17 amino acids. Trimming cost V 3 bases and J 4 bases; bases outside gene matches: 14. CDR3: CASSDQGTVGKGTEAFF. Here the CDR3 DNA reads TGTGCCAGCAGTGACCAGGGGACAGTAGGTAAGGGCACTGAAGCTTTCTTT.

The CDR3 DNA sequence: TGTGCCAGCAGCTTAACAAACAATGAGCAGTTCTTC. Residues: CASSLTNNEQFF. J is TRBJ2-1 and V is TRBV11-2; no reliable D call. V shed 2 bases and J shed 5 bases, with 4 bases lying between them. The V gene's germline CDR1 is SGHAT and CDR2 FQNNGV. This CDR3 has 12 amino acids.

V usage is TRBV18 and J usage is TRBJ2-1, with D possibly TRBD2 on 5 matching bases. Germline lookup yields CDR1 KGHSH and CDR2 LQKENI. Trimming cost V 3 bases and J 9 bases, with 18 bases left between them. This CDR3 region has 15 residues. The chain's CDR3 is CASSPSTTRKGEQFF. The CDR3 nucleotides are TGTGCCAGCTCACCCTCAACTACTAGGAAGGGTGAGCAGTTCTTC.

This clone was seen only a few times. The chain recombines TRBV7-9 with TRBJ2-7; no clear D. The ends were cut back, 5 bases at V and 3 bases at J, with 5 bases in the middle. Germline CDR1 SEHNR, CDR2 FQNEAQ (reference sequence). The CDR3 has 11 amino acids. CDR3 sequence (DNA): TGTGCCAGCAGCGTCGGCTACGAGCAGTACTTC. This codes for CASSVGYEQYF.

The rearrangement uses TRBV7-9 and TRBJ1-6; unclear D gene. Germline values: CDR1 SEHNR, CDR2 FQNEAQ (reference sequence). The CDR3 loop spans 12 amino acids. The V gene lost 2 bases and the J gene lost 7 bases, with 3 bases spanning the gap. DNA of the CDR3: TGTGCCAGCAGCTTATCAAATTCACCCCTCCACTTT. Its protein product is CASSLSNSPLHF.

The chain is built from TRBV3-1 (or the pseudogene TRBV3-2) and TRBJ2-7; possible D gene TRBD2, 6 bases. Germline V lookup: CDR1 LGHDT, CDR2 YNNKEL (reference sequence). The CDR3 totals 15 residues. Trimming cost V 4 bases and J 3 bases, with 16 bases left between them. The DNA for the CDR3 is TGTGCCAGCAGCCCCAGTGCGGGGCGGGGCTACGAGCAGTACTTC. Translation gives CASSPSAGRGYEQYF.

The chain is built from TRBV25-1 and TRBJ1-2; TRBD1 matches 8 bases. J lost 8 bases, V lost 1 base, and 15 bases had no gene match. CDR1 is MGHDK, CDR2 SYGVNS, per germline. CDR3 length: 17 residues. CDR3 in DNA: TGTGCCAGCAGTGAATGGACAGGGAGGGCATTAAATGACGGCTACACCTTC. This sequence encodes CASSEWTGRALNDGYTF.

V gene TRBV10-3 combines with J gene TRBJ2-5; a weak D match, TRBD2 (6 bases). Trimming removed 6 bases from V and 2 bases from J, with 16 bases in between. Germline assignment: CDR1 ENHRY and CDR2 SYGVKD. The CDR3 consists of 15 residues. CDR3 region: CAISRGARGQETQYF. CDR3 bases: TGTGCCATCAGCCGAGGGGCGCGGGGACAAGAGACCCAGTACTTC.

The CDR3 DNA reads as TGCAGCGTTGACGGGGAAGGACAGTTGAACACTGAAGCTTTCTTT. Translated: CSVDGEGQLNTEAFF. The genes are TRBV29-1 and TRBJ1-1; weak D call: TRBD1 (6 bases). The CDR3 runs to 15 residues. Trimming left V 3 bases short and J 0 bases short, with 14 bases between. CDR1 is SQVTM and CDR2 is ANQGSEA in the germline V gene. Using reference TRBV29-1 and TRBJ1-1 for the parts outside the CDR3, the full variable domain is SAVISQKPSRDICQRGTSLTIQCQVDSQVTMMFWYRQQPGQSLTLIATANQGSEATYESGFVIDKFPISRPNLTFSTLTVSNMSPEDSSIYLCSVDGEGQLNTEAFFGQGTRLTVV.

The chain is built from TRBV12-5 and TRBJ2-7; D call uncertain. This CDR3 is built from 12 residues. In germline, CDR1 is LGHNT, CDR2 FRNRAP. Trimming pared 6 bases from V and 6 bases from J, leaving 12 bases between. The CDR3 sequence: CASGPWALEQYF. DNA of the CDR3: TGTGCTAGTGGCCCCTGGGCCCTCGAGCAGTACTTC.

This clone rates as large (0.1 to 1%). The CDR3 nucleotides are TGTGCCAGCAGTCCAACCGGATTCCAGGGGCCCGCAGATACGCAGTATTTT. It encodes CASSPTGFQGPADTQYF. The rearrangement joins TRBV6-2 or TRBV6-3 to TRBJ2-3; maybe TRBD1 (6 bases). The V end was cut by 5 bases, the J end by 4 bases, with 22 bases between. Germline V gene sequence: CDR1 MNHEY, CDR2 SVGEGT. The CDR3 is 17 residues long.

This clone counts as medium-sized. The chain has TRBV23-1 and TRBJ1-5; 7 bases match TRBD1. TRBV23-1 is an ORF for which the function is uncertain. CDR3 length: 19 residues. V shed 3 bases, J shed 0 bases, and the junction held 14 bases outside the gene matches. The CDR3 nucleotides read TGCGCCAGCAGTCAGGGATCGGTAGGGACAGCTAATAGCAATCAGCCCCAGCATTTT. Translation gives CASSQGSVGTANSNQPQHF.

The rearrangement joins TRBV5-1 to TRBJ2-2; 10 nucleotides line up with TRBD1. Trimming at V came to 0 bases and at J to 4 bases, leaving 6 bases not matched to a gene. The CDR3 spans 17 residues. CDR1 and CDR2 (germline): SGHRS, YFSETQ. The CDR3: CASSLAEDRGGTGELFF. The CDR3 region has the DNA TGCGCCAGCAGCTTGGCCGAGGACAGGGGGGGCACCGGGGAGCTGTTTTTT.

The chain carries TRBV28 and TRBJ1-5, with TRBD1 identical over 9 bases. The trim removed 7 bases at V and 3 bases at J, leaving 7 bases unmatched. CDR1 MDHEN and CDR2 SYDVKM come from the germline V gene. The CDR3 extends over 15 amino acids. The CDR3 protein is CASNPGDRDNQPQHF. The DNA of the CDR3 is TGTGCCAGCAATCCTGGGGACAGGGACAATCAGCCCCAGCATTTT.

This sequence joins TRBV19 and TRBJ1-5, with 7 bases lining up with TRBD1. Germline V gives CDR1 LNHDA, CDR2 SQIVND (reference sequence). CDR3 size: 15 residues. The V and J ends lost 6 bases and 4 bases, in that order; junction bases with no gene match: 9. DNA of the CDR3: TGTGCCAGTAGCCCCTGGACAGGTGGTAATCAGCCCCAGCATTTT. Translation: CASSPWTGGNQPQHF.

The rearrangement uses TRBV19 and TRBJ1-2; the match to TRBD1 covers 9 bases. This CDR3 region has 14 residues. The trim removed 3 bases at V and 4 bases at J, leaving 3 bases unmatched. Per the germline V gene, CDR1 is LNHDA and CDR2 is SQIVND (reference sequence). This CDR3 is CASSIEDRGYGYTF. DNA of the CDR3: TGTGCCAGTAGTATCGAGGACAGGGGCTATGGCTACACCTTC.